One sample yielded the 28 T cell receptor beta chains listed below, sequenced in a study of cytomegalovirus exposure and HLA in healthy donors. The protocol was immunoSEQ multiplex PCR, while the TCRdb copy is restricted to in-frame clones and leaves out a portion. Among some 260,000 clones listed, around 90% were seen once. The specimen was PBMCs. These receptors were taken from a woman aged 25 to 39 in good health and CMV-seronegative.

V usage is TRBV19 and J usage is TRBJ2-7; D gene ambiguous. The germline gives CDR1 LNHDA, CDR2 SQIVND (reference sequence). This CDR3 is 14 amino acids long. V was cut by 4 bases and J by 4 bases, with 14 bases left in between. The CDR3 DNA follows: TGTGCCAGTAGTAACACCTTTGTGTCTTACGAGCAGTACTTC. This encodes CASSNTFVSYEQYF. Full variable domain (rest looked up from reference TRBV19 and TRBJ2-7): DGGITQSPKYLFRKEGQNVTLSCEQNLNHDAMYWYRQDPGQGLRLIYYSQIVNDFQKGDIAEGYSVSREKKESFPLTVTSAQKNPTAFYLCASSNTFVSYEQYFGPGTRLTVT.

The CDR3 DNA reads TGTGCCAGCAGGGAAGGGGAGACCCAGTACTTC. It codes for CASREGETQYF. J is TRBJ2-5 and V is TRBV5-6; D gene unclear. Trimming removed 5 bases from V and 5 bases from J, with 7 bases in between. The germline V gene encodes CDR1 SGHDT and CDR2 YYEEEE. The CDR3 extends over 11 amino acids.

The rearrangement links TRBV7-8 to TRBJ2-3, with 9 bases that match TRBD2. Germline loops: CDR1 SGHVS, CDR2 FQNEAQ. With 5 bases clipped from V and 1 base from J, the junction kept 19 bases outside the gene matches. The CDR3 runs to 20 residues. CDR3 in DNA: TGTGCCAGCAGCCCGCACACAGGGATGGGGCGGGAGGGGGGCACAGATACGCAGTATTTT. It codes for CASSPHTGMGREGGTDTQYF.

The chain employs TRBV28 and TRBJ2-1; TRBD1 agrees at 9 bases. Looked up from germline, CDR1 is MDHEN and CDR2 is SYDVKM. The CDR3 contains 16 residues. J lost 4 bases, V lost 5 bases, and 9 bases had no gene match. Here the CDR3 reads CASSPYSGQGYNEQFF. As DNA, the CDR3 is TGTGCCAGCAGTCCATACTCCGGACAGGGGTACAATGAGCAGTTCTTC.

V is TRBV30 and J is TRBJ2-7; TRBD1 agrees at 9 bases. The CDR3 spans 14 residues. V shed 5 bases, J shed 4 bases, and the junction held 9 bases outside the gene matches. Germline CDR1 GTSNPN, CDR2 SVGIG (reference sequence). The CDR3 bases are TGTGCCTGGGGACCCGGGACAGGGTTGTACGAGCAGTACTTC. The encoded protein is CAWGPGTGLYEQYF.

The gene calls are TRBV28 and TRBJ1-2; D possibly corresponds to TRBD1 (5 bases). V dropped 2 bases and J dropped 5 bases, with 6 bases sitting between them. The CDR3 runs to 12 residues. Germline assignment: CDR1 MDHEN and CDR2 SYDVKM. The CDR3 DNA sequence: TGTGCCAGCAGTTTAGGGGGTTATGGCTACACCTTC. Its protein is CASSLGGYGYTF.

The chain employs TRBV6-5 and TRBJ2-7; 10 nucleotides match TRBD1. Losses at the gene ends were 5 bases for V and 2 bases for J; bases not matched to a gene: 3. This CDR3 region has 14 residues. Germline V gene data show CDR1 as MNHEY and CDR2 as SVGAGI. The CDR3 is CASSRTGGPYEQYF. CDR3 DNA: TGTGCCAGCAGTCGGACAGGGGGGCCCTACGAGCAGTACTTC.

The V and J genes are TRBV27 and TRBJ2-7; 11 positions match TRBD2. The CDR3 extends over 15 amino acids. Germline V gene lookup returns CDR1 MNHEY and CDR2 SMNVEV (reference sequence). V dropped 6 bases and J dropped 2; count of bases not matched to a gene: 6. The CDR3 spells CASSPGTSGPYEQYF. In DNA, the CDR3 is TGTGCCAGCAGCCCCGGGACTAGCGGCCCCTACGAGCAGTACTTC.

The chain uses TRBV4-3 and TRBJ2-7, with 11 positions matching TRBD2. This CDR3 has 15 amino acids. With 2 bases clipped from V and 3 bases from J, the junction kept 3 bases outside the gene matches. Germline V gene data show CDR1 as LGHNA and CDR2 as YSLEER. The CDR3 loop is CASSQSTSGIYEQYF. The CDR3 DNA follows: TGCGCCAGCAGCCAATCGACTAGCGGGATCTACGAGCAGTACTTC.

The gene calls are TRBV6-1 and TRBJ2-7; D is unresolved. V dropped 1 base and J dropped 3 bases, with 7 bases sitting between them. From germline, CDR1 is MNHNS and CDR2 SASEGT. The CDR3 length is 13 residues. The CDR3 region has the DNA TGTGCCAGCAGTGAAGTGTCTAGCTACGAGCAGTACTTC. Protein sequence: CASSEVSSYEQYF.

The CDR3 region is CASSAGTSGTYEQYF. The CDR3, as DNA: TGTGCCAGCAGCGCAGGGACTTCCGGTACCTACGAGCAGTACTTC. The V gene is TRBV11-2, the J gene TRBJ2-7, with a possible D match to TRBD2 (6 bases). The germline V gene has CDR1 SGHAT and CDR2 FQNNGV. V was shortened by 5 bases and J by 2 bases, with 16 bases between the two germline ends. CDR3 size: 15 residues.

The chain carries TRBV5-6 and TRBJ2-7; tentative D call: TRBD1 (6 bases). Germline V CDR1 and CDR2: SGHDT, YYEEEE. Trimming stripped 4 bases from V and 4 bases from J, with 18 bases between. The CDR3 contains 15 residues. The CDR3 DNA is TGTGCCAGCAGCGAGGGGACAATGGGCCCTTACGAGCAGTACTTC. Translated, it gives CASSEGTMGPYEQYF. The full variable domain, rest sourced from reference TRBV5-6 and TRBJ2-7, is DAGVTQSPTHLIKTRGQQVTLRCSPKSGHDTVSWYQQALGQGPQFIFQYYEEEERQRGNFPDRFSGHQFPNYSSELNVNALLLGDSALYLCASSEGTMGPYEQYFGPGTRLTVT.

This clone was picked up one time. This chain links TRBV14 with TRBJ2-7, with 7 bases lining up with TRBD1. V lost 2 bases, J lost 3 bases, and 10 bases stayed unmatched. The CDR3 contains 16 residues. Germline-derived CDR1 and CDR2 are SGHDN and FVKESK. The CDR3 coding sequence is TGTGCCAGCAGCCAATTTTACGGGACAGCCAGCTACGAGCAGTACTTC. This gives the protein CASSQFYGTASYEQYF.

About this clone itself: This may arise from a read error, as a much more abundant clone is one base away. The chain is built from TRBV28 and TRBJ2-7; D is possibly TRBD1 (5 bases). V was shortened by 1 base and J by 1 base, with 8 bases between the two germline ends. The CDR3 length is 14 residues. In germline, CDR1 is MDHEN, CDR2 SYDVKM. This chain's CDR3 is CASSLYRKSYEQYF. As DNA, the CDR3 is TGTGCCAGCAGTTTATACAGGAAATCCTACGAGCAGTACTTC.

The CDR3 DNA is TGTGCCAGCAGTTTGGCGCTTGGACAGGATCGGACCCAGTACTTC. Residues: CASSLALGQDRTQYF. V gene TRBV28 combines with J gene TRBJ2-5, with 7 bases identical to TRBD1. The germline gives CDR1 MDHEN, CDR2 SYDVKM. Trimming removed 3 bases from V and 7 bases from J; junction bases left unmatched: 11. This CDR3 region has 15 residues.

In its sample, this clone was seen a few times. The chain couples TRBV30 to TRBJ2-7; no clear D. The germline V and J ends were trimmed by 0 bases and 10 bases, with 13 bases remaining between them. Germline-derived CDR1 and CDR2 are GTSNPN and SVGIG (reference sequence). The CDR3 spans 12 residues. The CDR3 region has the DNA TGTGCCTGGAGTGTTTCATTTGGCTTTCAGTACTTC. Its translation is CAWSVSFGFQYF.

Note on this clone: The same CDR3 is also encoded by other DNA sequences in this sample. The chain couples TRBV10-3 to TRBJ2-7; D uncertain. Trimming removed 3 bases from V and 4 bases from J, with 7 bases in between. The CDR3 spans 12 residues. Germline lookup yields CDR1 ENHRY and CDR2 SYGVKD. For the CDR3, the DNA is TGTGCCATCAGTGATGGAGTTTACGAGCAGTACTTC. Protein product: CAISDGVYEQYF.

A single count supports this clone. The J gene is TRBJ2-7, the V gene TRBV6-5; D is possibly TRBD2 (5 bases). The CDR3 is made up of 14 amino acids. Trimming cost V 0 bases and J 2 bases, with 8 bases left between them. CDR1 and CDR2 (germline): MNHEY, SVGAGI. The CDR3 is CASSYSGLTYEQYF. CDR3 in DNA: TGTGCCAGCAGTTACTCAGGACTTACCTACGAGCAGTACTTC.

The rearrangement links TRBV19 to TRBJ2-7; 10 nucleotides agree with TRBD2. This CDR3 is built from 14 residues. Looked up from germline, CDR1 is LNHDA and CDR2 is SQIVND (reference sequence). Unmatched junction bases numbered 5, after V lost 5 bases and J lost 4 bases. This CDR3 is CASSEGLAEYEQYF. The CDR3 DNA reads TGTGCCAGTAGTGAAGGACTAGCGGAATACGAGCAGTACTTC.

The rearrangement links TRBV28 to TRBJ2-7, with D possibly TRBD1 on 5 matching bases. The ends were cut back, 6 bases at V and 0 bases at J, with 15 bases in the middle. Germline loops: CDR1 MDHEN, CDR2 SYDVKM. The CDR3 sequence is 15 residues long. CDR3 loop: CASREATESSYEQYF. The CDR3 DNA reads TGTGCCAGCAGGGAAGCGACAGAGAGCTCCTACGAGCAGTACTTC. Based on the CDR3 plus reference TRBV28 and TRBJ2-7, the full variable domain is DVKVTQSSRYLVKRTGEKVFLECVQDMDHENMFWYRQDPGLGLRLIYFSYDVKMKEKGDIPEGYSVSREKKERFSLILESASTNQTSMYLCASREATESSYEQYFGPGTRLTVT.

CDR3 amino acids: CASSLSVNYGYTF. CDR3 DNA: TGTGCCAGCAGCTTATCGGTGAACTATGGCTACACCTTC. The chain is built from TRBV7-9 and TRBJ1-2; the D is unclear. The germline V and J ends were trimmed by 2 bases and 2 bases, with 6 bases remaining between them. The CDR3 has 13 residues. Germline V gives CDR1 SEHNR, CDR2 FQNEAQ (reference sequence).

The chain is built from TRBV7-6 and TRBJ1-4, with D tentatively TRBD1 (6 bases). The germline V and J ends were trimmed by 5 bases and 4 bases, with 11 bases remaining between them. Germline assignment: CDR1 SGHVS and CDR2 FNYEAQ. The length of the CDR3 is 14 residues. The CDR3 here is CASSRQEVNEKLFF. The CDR3 DNA reads TGTGCCAGCAGCCGACAGGAGGTTAATGAAAAACTGTTTTTT. The full variable domain, with the rest looked up from reference TRBV7-6 and TRBJ1-4, is GAGVSQSPRYKVTKRGQDVALRCDPISGHVSLYWYRQALGQGPEFLTYFNYEAQQDKSGLPNDRFSAERPEGSISTLTIQRTEQRDSAMYRCASSRQEVNEKLFFGSGTQLSVL.

V and J are TRBV30 and TRBJ2-7; D is unclear. This CDR3 is built from 12 residues. V was shortened by 8 bases and J by 1 base, with 12 bases between the two germline ends. Germline CDR1 reads GTSNPN; CDR2 reads SVGIG (reference sequence). CDR3 protein: CAGGAGSYEQYF. CDR3 sequence (DNA): TGTGCCGGCGGAGCAGGTTCCTACGAGCAGTACTTC.

The rearrangement uses TRBV14 and TRBJ2-1; 13 bases match TRBD2. This CDR3 comprises 18 residues. After removal of 3 bases from V and 8 bases from J, the junction contained 13 bases not matched to a gene. Germline CDR1 reads SGHDN; CDR2 reads FVKESK. CDR3 loop: CASSQKSLAGGGGYEQFF. The CDR3 bases are TGTGCCAGCAGCCAGAAGTCACTAGCGGGAGGGGGAGGGTATGAGCAGTTCTTC.

The J gene is TRBJ2-7, the V gene TRBV28; TRBD1 agrees at 8 bases. The CDR3 is made up of 16 amino acids. Losses at the gene ends were 3 bases for V and 2 bases for J; bases not matched to a gene: 9. Germline V gene data show CDR1 as MDHEN and CDR2 as SYDVKM. The CDR3: CASSFPRTGITYEQYF. CDR3 in DNA: TGTGCCAGCAGTTTCCCCCGGACAGGGATAACCTACGAGCAGTACTTC.

The CDR3 DNA is TGTGCCAGCAGCTTAGGAGGGATTGGCTACGAGCAGTACTTC. Protein sequence: CASSLGGIGYEQYF. This chain uses TRBV7-6 with TRBJ2-7, with D possibly matching TRBD2 (5 bases). V was shortened by 1 base and J by 3 bases, with 10 bases between the two germline ends. The CDR3 consists of 14 residues. From germline, CDR1 is SGHVS and CDR2 FNYEAQ.

The rearrangement joins TRBV5-1 to TRBJ2-7; a weak D match, TRBD1 (6 bases). The V gene lost 2 bases and the J gene lost 7 bases, with 16 bases spanning the gap. The V gene's germline CDR1 is SGHRS and CDR2 YFSETQ. There are 14 residues in the CDR3. The CDR3 nucleotides are TGCGCCAGCAGCTTACTACAGGAGAGGGGGGAGCAGTACTTC. The encoded protein is CASSLLQERGEQYF.

The rearrangement joins TRBV6-5 to TRBJ2-7, with 8 bases lining up with TRBD2. The V segment lost 1 base and the J segment 4 bases; nucleotides outside the gene matches: 6. Germline CDR1 reads MNHEY; CDR2 reads SVGAGI. This CDR3 comprises 15 residues. CDR3 residues: CASSYYRLAKYEQYF. For the CDR3, the DNA is TGTGCCAGCAGTTACTACCGACTAGCGAAATACGAGCAGTACTTC.